This TCR beta chain was sequenced in a study of cytomegalovirus exposure and HLA in healthy donors. Broader study findings: Productive status was seen about 90% or about 30% of the time for most TCR beta V segments in an earlier analysis. The study listed roughly 160 cytomegalovirus-associated TCR beta chains.

The CDR3 spans 15 residues. Germline CDR1 and CDR2: LNHNV and YYDKDF (reference sequence). Trimming removed 0 bases at V and 6 bases at J, with 12 bases between. A multiplex PCR was run with 60 Vbeta primers and 13 Jbeta primers. The protocol was immunoSEQ multiplex PCR, while the TCRdb copy is restricted to in-frame clones and leaves out a portion. The sample contains under 90,000 clones, around 78% of which appear only once. This clone has just a few counts. What it recognizes is unknown. The clonotype comes from a man aged 40-49 years in good health and CMV-seronegative. The sample taken for sequencing was PBMCs. The V call is TRBV15, the J call TRBJ2-4; possibly TRBD2 for D (5 bases). This chain's CDR3 is CATSRDTGVGNIQYF. Here the CDR3 DNA reads TGTGCCACCAGCAGAGACACCGGGGTAGGAAACATTCAGTACTTC.